Listed below are T cell receptor beta chains from one sample, sequenced in a study of human versus mouse CDR3 diversity and MHC coevolution. Generated by immunoSEQ multiplex PCR, the TCRdb table keeps only in-frame clones and is missing some. The sample includes tens of thousands of clones, 93% of them seen just once. Sequenced sample: naive CD4+ T cells from blood. The receptors shown here come from a person between 25 and 75 years old in good health. Each CDR3 is given without its conserved first and last residue. Expanded clones are given a class, and other clones once, few, many or no size at all.

abundance	v_gene	j_gene	CDR3aa
-	TRBV28	TRBJ2-7	ASTIGQGGEQY
-	TRBV19	TRBJ2-2	ASSIIIANTGELF
once	TRBV4-2	TRBJ1-2	ASSHDRGLDYGYT
-	TRBV30	TRBJ1-1	AWSPSGNTEAF
-	TRBV30	TRBJ1-1	AWRPTGVTITEAF
-	TRBV9	TRBJ2-1	ASSVEIAGGDNEQF
-	TRBV28	TRBJ2-1	ASSLRQGLAGGGNEQF
-	TRBV19	TRBJ1-2	ASNRGIGYT
few	TRBV5-8	TRBJ1-5	ASSLDRAQPQH
once	TRBV19	TRBJ1-2	ASGSGVGNYGYT
-	TRBV7-3	TRBJ2-1	ASSPRLAGERHEQF
-	TRBV18	TRBJ2-1	ASSPLSGQIYNEQF
-	TRBV11-1	TRBJ1-2	ASSAMTENYGYT
once	TRBV6-5	TRBJ1-2	ASRDWGEGGYT
-	TRBV9	TRBJ1-1	ASSVGRGQTEAF
-	TRBV19	TRBJ1-4	ASTFGDSRNEKLF
-	TRBV5-1	TRBJ2-6	ASSLAGGGRGTGANVLT
-	TRBV11-2	TRBJ1-2	ASSLDPGFGYT
-	TRBV7-2	TRBJ1-1	ASSFTPNTEAF
few	TRBV10-3	TRBJ2-6	ATRVEGVSGANVLT
-	TRBV30	TRBJ2-7	AWSVGPSGTSSHEQY
-	TRBV5-4	TRBJ1-3	ASSAGGGSSGNTIY
-	TRBV19	TRBJ2-7	ASSIPGGVGYEQY
-	TRBV6-1	TRBJ1-5	ASSDDQPQH
-	TRBV5-1	TRBJ2-7	ASSAIAGEAYEQY
-	TRBV15	TRBJ1-5	ATSARGGQGAGSNQPQH
-	TRBV7-3	TRBJ2-1	ASSFQGYTYNEQF
-	TRBV28	TRBJ2-7	ASRTGTSYEQY
-	TRBV19	TRBJ1-5	ASSIDHRQH
-	TRBV6-5	TRBJ1-1	ASSYEGQGLNTEAF
-	TRBV5-1	TRBJ2-7	ASSPGQRGEQY
once	TRBV5-4	TRBJ1-2	ASSFTGGAGYGYT
-	TRBV5-1	TRBJ2-1	ASRLGGFSYNEQF
-	TRBV6-1	TRBJ2-3	ASSEDEGASTDTQY
-	TRBV7-3	TRBJ1-2	ASSLDRGGDGYT
-	TRBV5-1	TRBJ1-4	ASTPGQPTNEKLF
-	TRBV11-2	TRBJ2-7	ASSPPGQAYEQY
once	TRBV6-1	TRBJ2-7	AEGQGVSYEQY
-	TRBV5-1	TRBJ1-3	ASSLGQGSLSGNTIY
-	TRBV29-1	TRBJ2-5	SVITGESQETQY
-	TRBV28	TRBJ1-2	ASARQDKPGYT
once	TRBV4-3	TRBJ2-1	ASSPMGLGRDEQF
-	TRBV27	TRBJ2-5	ASSLLGQGLEETQY